This is a list of T cell receptor beta chains from one sample in a study of blood T cell repertoires in COVID-19. Produced via immunoSEQ multiplex PCR; TCRdb's table is partial and in-frame only. The sample lists under 65,000 clones, roughly 90% seen once, with approximately 5.1% in the top ten. The sequenced sample was peripheral blood. These receptor sequences come from a man older than 75 in a cohort sampled during active COVID-19. Each CDR3 is given with its conserved first and last residue.

v_call	cdr3_aa
TRBV11-2	CASSLDRVSGTQYF
TRBV30	CAWSGLAGAKFF
TRBV7-2	CASSLGLAGGQEYF
TRBV11-2	CASSSGQGASYEQYF
TRBV6-5	CASRNDRSSATEAFF
TRBV24-1	CATSPGQGANGELFF
TRBV7-2	CASKLSGGDYNEQFF
TRBV11-2	CASSRGDRDNSPLHF
TRBV4-2	CASSQVGTLPYEQYF
TRBV12-5	CASGLLTGGGEQYF
TRBV5-4	CASSLEYRQGKGYTF
TRBV6-1	CASSDRAGLAKNIQYF
TRBV2	CASLGLGTDTQYF
TRBV18	CASSHRDRGNTGELFF
TRBV12-3/TRBV12-4	CASSLGTGAEQYF
TRBV24-1	CATSDPANYGYTF
TRBV4-3	CASSQFLGTTGANVLTF
TRBV5-1	CASSLSGQGYYGYTF
TRBV10-3	CAISESTGSSYNSPLHF
TRBV10-3	CAISEPVRTGELFF
TRBV7-9	CASSLAGRRNNDEQYF
TRBV30	CAWSLQGYGSYEQYF
TRBV18	CASSPGTDLLGTQHF
TRBV14	CASSPLTGSTGELFF
TRBV19	CASSISSSFSTDTQYF
TRBV3-1/TRBV3-2	CASSLRYEQYF
TRBV4-1	CASSQRNYGYTF
TRBV7-6	CASSLVGVYSGNTIYF
TRBV12-3/TRBV12-4	CATGGRDTDTQYF
TRBV3-1/TRBV3-2	CASSPRGDSYEQYF
TRBV21-1	CASSRFERDTDTQYF
TRBV5-4	CASSSDTLNTEAFF
TRBV5-4	CASSPPRGMNTEAFF